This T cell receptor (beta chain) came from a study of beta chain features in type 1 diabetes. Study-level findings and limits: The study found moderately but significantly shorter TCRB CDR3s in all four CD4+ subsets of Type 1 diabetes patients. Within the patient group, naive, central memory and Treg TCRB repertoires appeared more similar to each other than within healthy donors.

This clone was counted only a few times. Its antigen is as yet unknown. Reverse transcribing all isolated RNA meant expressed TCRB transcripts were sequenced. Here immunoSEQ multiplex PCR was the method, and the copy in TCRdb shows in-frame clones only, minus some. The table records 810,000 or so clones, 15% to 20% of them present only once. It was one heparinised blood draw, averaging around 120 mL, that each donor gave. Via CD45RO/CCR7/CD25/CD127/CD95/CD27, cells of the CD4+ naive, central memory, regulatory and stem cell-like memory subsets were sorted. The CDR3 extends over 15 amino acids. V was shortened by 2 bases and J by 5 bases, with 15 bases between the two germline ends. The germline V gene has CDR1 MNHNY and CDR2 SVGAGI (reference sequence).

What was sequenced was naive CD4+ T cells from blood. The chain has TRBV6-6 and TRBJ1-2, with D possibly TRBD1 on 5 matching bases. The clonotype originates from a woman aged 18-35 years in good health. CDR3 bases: TGTGCCAGCAGTTACCCGGGACCGATCCCTTATGGCTACACCTTC. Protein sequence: CASSYPGPIPYGYTF.